This TCR beta chain was found in a study of cytomegalovirus exposure and HLA in healthy donors (TCRdb year 2017). Notes on the research overall: In an earlier analysis of approximately 500 of the donors, 276 Gb of sequence data and 90 million to 120 million unique TCR beta sequences from approximately 180 million T cells were reported. An early release covering roughly 580 HLA-typed donors comprised roughly 300 gigabases of sequencing data and around 86 million unique TCR sequences. The genetic ancestry cluster associated with self-reported Caucasian donors included 70% to 85% of the approximately 430 genotyped donors. The study was designed to test whether signatures of past pathogen exposure could be identified by cataloging public T cell receptors. The study profiled the T cell repertoires of 500 to 800 subjects by immunosequencing and related them to cytomegalovirus serostatus. In addition to the first cohort of approximately 670 subjects, a separate validation cohort of over 90 different subjects was used. High-throughput TCR immunosequencing, statistical association of individual TCRs with disease status, and machine learning were combined to predict cytomegalovirus infection status. To study patterns of TCR occurrence, a later analysis re-analyzed previously published TCR beta repertoires from 550 to 800 donors and added high-resolution HLA genotyping. Rather than using new phenotypic data, the later analysis identified candidate immune exposures from TCR beta sequences and from how often those sequences occurred across donors. An earlier analysis of fewer than 700 of the donors applied high-throughput TCR beta sequencing to assess whether each TCR beta V gene segment acted as functional or pseudogenic. Donor age, sex, ethnicity and CMV serostatus were compiled alongside the repertoire data. A later genetic analysis used genome-wide SNP genotypes for about 65% of the 666 donors, treating that subset as a discovery cohort. Every repertoire in the discovery cohort had been generated on one and the same sequencing platform. Both class I and class II loci were covered by HLA typing, at four-digit resolution. Typing coverage varied by locus: roughly 620-640 donors for A, B, C, DRB1 and DQB1; roughly 560 for DQA1; more than 600 for DPA1; 450 to 480 for DPB1. A few DR-DQ haplotypes were handled as single units for association and clustering because linkage in the cohort was strong. Among under 450 genotyped donors of the cohort, an average of around 240,000 unique TCR beta nucleotide sequences were sequenced per donor, roughly 18% of them non-productive. Points the paper makes about the study in general: While some public TCRs were present in many individuals, most TCR sequences turned up only very rarely across donors. Immune exposure information for the cohort was limited to CMV serostatus. The earlier analysis of some 540 of the donors excluded roughly 16 rarely observed V segments, including chromosome 9 orphons, because counts were too low. In an earlier analysis of some 500 of the donors, most TCR beta V segments appeared in productive rearrangements about 87% or about 30% of the time, broadly matching IMGT annotations. A further reported finding was that TCR beta sequences accurately predicted the HLA-A and HLA-B alleles for most subjects in the first cohort. HLA typing was unavailable for some donors at each locus, so association tests used only the typed subset. Compared with equally common non-associated chains, HLA-associated TCR beta chains in a later analysis were more clonally expanded and had lower generation probabilities. According to a later genetic analysis, donors in an Asian-associated ancestry cluster had fewer N-insertions in productive TCRs than the approximately 700-donor mean. Several of the top co-occurrence clusters appeared to be linked to parvovirus B19, influenza, CMV and Epstein-Barr virus, according to a later analysis. The presence/absence analyses assumed that sequencing depth was roughly uniform across donors, and that assumption may not be true. Strong co-occurrence of HLA alleles, especially DR and DQ, made assigning TCR associations to individual alleles difficult. According to the authors, the approach could potentially be generalized to other disease states and immunological phenotypes. According to a later analysis, most CMV-associated TCR beta chains appeared to be HLA-restricted, and the HLA associations seemed to be driven largely by CMV exposure. In vitro tests confirmed that three of the cytomegalovirus-associated TCR beta chains recognize cytomegalovirus antigens. A cluster of highly shared sequence variants was judged likely to represent a technical artifact of the sequencing pipeline. In a later analysis, TCR association rates were found to vary across HLA loci, with the most associated TCRs seen for DRB1 alleles and the fewest for HLA-C alleles. In both the original and validation cohorts, the classifier was reported to diagnose cytomegalovirus status with high specificity and sensitivity. In a later analysis, some 18,000 TCR beta sequences were associated with specific HLA alleles at a false discovery rate of 0.05. Linkage disequilibrium might explain the correlated functional status among segregating V segments, but an unknown experimental factor could not be excluded. V-gene and J-gene trimming of TCR beta chains was associated with a missense DCLRE1C variant in a later genetic analysis, and the association was replicated in an independent cohort. The study listed around 160 TCR beta chains as associated with cytomegalovirus. In this cohort, only TCR beta chains were sequenced, and detectable features were limited by the absence of alpha or paired-chain data.

The library was made by the immunoSEQ multiplex PCR assay. For the multiplex PCR, a mixture combining 60 forward primers for TCR Vbeta segments and 13 reverse primers for TCR Jbeta segments was used. The CDR3 region of rearranged TCR beta genes was amplified from genomic DNA with a multiplex PCR assay. The amplified TCR beta libraries were sequenced on the Illumina HiSeq System as 87-base-pair reads. Regarding the original processing steps: In a later analysis, tens of millions of unique TCR beta chains were counted across the 666 repertoires, and roughly 11 million of these chains were shared by at least two donors. Raw reads were error-corrected and collapsed into unique sequences by a nearest-neighbor algorithm in which closely related sequences were merged to remove PCR and sequencing errors. V, D and J gene segments were assigned by aligning CDR3 sequences to IMGT reference sequences. For a sequence to be retained, at least a six-nucleotide match to both a V gene segment and a J gene segment was required. A rearrangement was called productive if the CDR3 had no stop codons and remained in frame with V and J, and every other rearrangement was called non-productive. Following IMGT convention, CDR3 was defined as the stretch from the second conserved V-encoded cysteine to the conserved J-encoded phenylalanine. Sequences without an unambiguous match to a single V gene segment were excluded from the earlier analysis of over 500 of the donors. An earlier analysis of some 610 of the donors called V segments functional above 56.7% productive rearrangements and segregating when the between-donor standard deviation exceeded 5%. A statistical classification framework was built to diagnose cytomegalovirus status from the catalog of TCR beta chain sequences. In a later analysis, TCR nucleotide sequences were compared against IMGT/GENE-DB human TR gene sequences so that V and J genes could be assigned. In a later analysis, CDR3 sequences and most-parsimonious VDJ recombination scenarios were assigned using the TCRdist pipeline. In a later analysis, each TCR beta chain was defined by its CDR3 amino acid sequence together with its V-gene family, and reads lacking a unique V-gene family were excluded. In a later analysis, a few hundred highly shared, low-generation-probability nucleotide sequences were removed to address suspected cross-contamination and a sequencing artifact. For each public chain, a later analysis derived a clonal expansion index from normalized ranks of inferred template counts within each repertoire. In a later analysis, generation probabilities were computed with a VDJ recombination model fitted to out-of-frame rearrangements, and the resulting probabilities were checked against IGoR. Hypergeometric tests were used in a later analysis to score TCR-TCR, TCR-HLA and TCR-CMV co-occurrence, with a repertoire-size bias correction applied to the TCR pairs. In a later analysis, false discovery rates were estimated by permuting HLA or CMV assignments 20 times. In a later analysis, co-occurring TCRs were grouped using DBSCAN, and TCRdist sequence similarity was added for clustering within HLA-allele-positive subsets. For co-occurrence clustering, repertoires with fewer than 30,000 or more than 120,000 public chains were excluded, along with roughly five repertoires with anomalous nucleotide sharing. The immuneACCESS repertoire file appears here via TCRdb, limited to in-frame rearrangements. These files lack a portion of the clones; in checked studies, under half of the deficit traces to unresolved V genes, and the cause of the others is not known. The V and J calls and clone size were taken over from that table, and D and trimming were inferred from the DNA. This sample is represented by about 140,000 clones; 78% of them were singletons. The ten largest clones capture 2.8% of the sample.

About this clone: Its cognate antigen has yet to be identified. No qualities accompany the bases; no much larger clone lies one base away.

The cohort consisted of some 670 healthy bone marrow donors. Cohort members were all nominally healthy when sampled, although unrecorded immune exposures were likely present. The donor was CMV seronegative and was included in the group of about 400 seronegative cohort members. A peripheral blood sample was collected from each donor, and TCR beta sequencing was performed on peripheral blood mononuclear cells. The Qiagen DNeasy Blood Extraction Kit was used to extract genomic DNA from the blood cell samples. This clonotype originated in a male donor in good health and CMV-seronegative. The sequencing sample was made of PBMCs.

DNA sequence: TGTGCCAGCAGTCTCCGGGACAGGGGGACGAACACTGAAGCTTTCTTT. Translation gives CASSLRDRGTNTEAFF. The chain is made from TRBV6-6 and TRBJ1-1, with 11 bases matching TRBD1. At the junction V is shortened by 5 bases and J by 1 base; bases outside the gene matches: 6. The CDR3 runs 16 amino acids, cysteine and phenylalanine included. Only CDR3 DNA is held: 48 bases, read in frame from base 1. For CDR1 and CDR2, the germline V gene (reference sequence) lists MNHNY and SVGAGI.